Below, 27 T cell receptor beta chains from the same sample are listed, as sequenced in a study of T cell responses to AZD1222 COVID-19 vaccine. Measured with immunoSEQ multiplex PCR; TCRdb has only the in-frame clones, and not every one. Of 200,000 to 250,000 clones listed, more than 85% are singletons. The specimen comprised peripheral blood, sampled on day 0 of MenACWY control vaccination. These receptors came from an adult in good health.

The rearrangement uses TRBV5-6 and TRBJ1-6; 10 bases match TRBD1. Germline CDR1 SGHDT, CDR2 YYEEEE. This CDR3 comprises 14 residues. V was clipped by 3 bases and J by 10 bases; unmatched bases: 4. The CDR3 loop reads CASSSGTGASPLHF. CDR3 in DNA: TGTGCCAGCAGCTCAGGGACAGGGGCCTCACCCCTCCACTTT.

The rearrangement links TRBV5-1 to TRBJ2-3; no clear D gene. The germline V gene has CDR1 SGHRS and CDR2 YFSETQ. Trimming cost V 3 bases and J 5 bases, with 25 bases left between them. The CDR3 has 18 residues. CDR3 coding DNA: TGCGCCAGCAGCTCCCGGACGAGTATAAGCACGCACCGAGATACGCAGTATTTT. This gives the protein CASSSRTSISTHRDTQYF. Together with reference TRBV5-1 and TRBJ2-3, the CDR3 gives the full variable domain: KAGVTQTPRYLIKTRGQQVTLSCSPISGHRSVSWYQQTPGQGLQFLFEYFSETQRNKGNFPGRFSGRQFSNSRSEMNVSTLELGDSALYLCASSSRTSISTHRDTQYFGPGTRLTVL.

This chain uses TRBV28 with TRBJ1-6; D is possibly TRBD1 (5 bases). The germline V gene encodes CDR1 MDHEN and CDR2 SYDVKM. This CDR3 has 19 amino acids. V was pared by 3 bases and J by 9 bases, with 27 bases between. The CDR3 region is CASSFALATGGFLGSPLHF. The CDR3 region has the DNA TGTGCCAGCAGTTTCGCCCTTGCCACGGGGGGGTTCCTCGGTTCACCCCTCCACTTT.

The chain is built from TRBV3-1 (or the pseudogene TRBV3-2) and TRBJ1-3; 7 bases map to TRBD1. The CDR3 is 15 residues long. The germline CDR1 and CDR2 sequences are LGHDT and YNNKEL (reference sequence). The J segment lost 2 bases and the V segment lost 6 bases, leaving 7 bases of the junction unmatched. CDR3 sequence (DNA): TGTGCCAGCAGGCAACAGGGGCACGCTGGAAACACCATATATTTT. It translates to CASRQQGHAGNTIYF.

V and J are TRBV11-2 and TRBJ2-5; weak D call: TRBD1 (6 bases). The V end lost 5 bases, the J end lost 1 base, and 8 bases lay between the germline ends. CDR3 length: 13 amino acids. CDR1 is SGHAT, CDR2 FQNNGV, per germline. CDR3 sequence: CASSPGAQETQYF. The CDR3 DNA reads TGTGCCAGCAGCCCAGGGGCCCAAGAGACCCAGTACTTC.

The chain employs TRBV7-8 and TRBJ2-1; 11 nucleotides agree with TRBD2. Germline CDR1 SGHVS, CDR2 FQNEAQ. V trimming: 6 bases; J trimming: 0 bases; junction bases outside the gene matches: 7. This CDR3 has 17 residues. CDR3 protein: CASRFSGGASSYNEQFF. The DNA of the CDR3 is TGTGCCAGCAGATTTAGCGGGGGGGCAAGCTCCTACAATGAGCAGTTCTTC.

The chain is built from TRBV28 and TRBJ1-1; 8 bases are shared with TRBD1. The trim removed 2 bases at V and 8 bases at J, leaving 7 bases unmatched. The CDR3 extends over 14 amino acids. Germline lookup yields CDR1 MDHEN and CDR2 SYDVKM. CDR3 sequence: CASSLDRGRSEAFF. CDR3 nucleotides: TGTGCCAGCAGTTTAGACAGGGGCCGTTCCGAAGCTTTCTTT.

The chain carries TRBV19 and TRBJ1-1; D call uncertain. This CDR3 is built from 15 residues. V dropped 4 bases and J dropped 4 bases, with 16 bases sitting between them. Germline V gene data show CDR1 as LNHDA and CDR2 as SQIVND (reference sequence). Here the CDR3 DNA reads TGTGCCAGTAGTAGTGGGGTCCTTACCCCCACTGAAGCTTTCTTT. Residues: CASSSGVLTPTEAFF. Together with reference TRBV19 and TRBJ1-1, the CDR3 gives the full variable domain: DGGITQSPKYLFRKEGQNVTLSCEQNLNHDAMYWYRQDPGQGLRLIYYSQIVNDFQKGDIAEGYSVSREKKESFPLTVTSAQKNPTAFYLCASSSGVLTPTEAFFGQGTRLTVV.

The gene calls are TRBV5-1 and TRBJ1-2, with TRBD1 as a possible D gene (6 bases). V was pared by 4 bases and J by 0 bases, with 13 bases between. The germline gives CDR1 SGHRS, CDR2 YFSETQ. This CDR3 spans 15 amino acids. This chain's CDR3 is CASSPGQTSNYGYTF. The CDR3 coding sequence is TGCGCCAGCAGCCCAGGACAGACCTCTAACTATGGCTACACCTTC. The complete variable domain, with remaining parts taken from reference TRBV5-1 and TRBJ1-2, reads KAGVTQTPRYLIKTRGQQVTLSCSPISGHRSVSWYQQTPGQGLQFLFEYFSETQRNKGNFPGRFSGRQFSNSRSEMNVSTLELGDSALYLCASSPGQTSNYGYTFGSGTRLTVV.

The chain couples TRBV13 to TRBJ2-6; D is ambiguous. Trimming shortened V by 4 bases and J by 3 bases, and 10 bases separated the two germline ends. The CDR3 length is 15 residues. CDR1 is PRHDT, CDR2 FYEKMQ, per germline (reference sequence). The CDR3 DNA sequence: TGTGCCAGCAGCTCGAGGTGGGATGGGGCCAACGTCCTGACTTTC. This gives the protein CASSSRWDGANVLTF.

V and J are TRBV6-5 and TRBJ2-7, with D tentatively TRBD1 (6 bases). In germline, CDR1 is MNHEY, CDR2 SVGAGI. V was pared by 6 bases and J by 2 bases, with 17 bases between. The CDR3 sequence is 15 residues long. The CDR3 DNA sequence: TGTGCCAGCAGGCCTCTCCGCAGGGGTACCTACGAGCAGTACTTC. Translated, it gives CASRPLRRGTYEQYF.

The chain uses TRBV9 and TRBJ1-2; D is ambiguous. CDR1 and CDR2 (germline): SGDLS, YYNGEE. The V gene lost 3 bases and the J gene lost 3 bases, with 15 bases spanning the gap. The CDR3 is made up of 15 amino acids. Here the CDR3 DNA reads TGTGCCAGCAGCGCTTCGTCCGGACCCGACTATGGCTACACCTTC. Translation: CASSASSGPDYGYTF. The full variable domain, its missing parts supplied by reference TRBV9 and TRBJ1-2, is DSGVTQTPKHLITATGQRVTLRCSPRSGDLSVYWYQQSLDQGLQFLIQYYNGEERAKGNILERFSAQQFPDLHSELNLSSLELGDSALYFCASSASSGPDYGYTFGSGTRLTVV.

The table lists this clone with a count of one. The V and J genes are TRBV7-2 and TRBJ2-7; 10 positions agree with TRBD1. Trimming removed 1 base from V and 6 bases from J; junction bases left unmatched: 12. The CDR3 extends over 17 amino acids. The germline CDR1 and CDR2 sequences are SGHTA and FQGNSA. The CDR3 is CASSLVGTGTGVSEQYF. CDR3 nucleotides: TGTGCCAGCAGCTTAGTGGGAACGGGGACAGGGGTCTCCGAGCAGTACTTC.

This chain joins TRBV5-1 and TRBJ1-1; no clear D. V gave up 4 bases and J gave up 1 base, with 14 bases separating them. The CDR3 spans 15 residues. Germline values: CDR1 SGHRS, CDR2 YFSETQ. Here the CDR3 DNA reads TGCGCCAGCAGCAAGGCCGTTCAACCGAACACTGAAGCTTTCTTT. This gives the protein CASSKAVQPNTEAFF.

The chain uses TRBV28 and TRBJ2-5; D might be TRBD1 (5 bases). Germline loops: CDR1 MDHEN, CDR2 SYDVKM. Trimming stripped 4 bases from V and 3 bases from J, with 12 bases between. The CDR3 totals 14 residues. CDR3 loop: CASSSPSREETQYF. The CDR3 coding sequence is TGTGCCAGCAGTTCCCCTTCCAGGGAAGAGACCCAGTACTTC.

The chain recombines TRBV6-2 or TRBV6-3 with TRBJ1-1; unclear D gene. The V and J ends lost 1 base and 4 bases respectively, with 13 bases between them. The CDR3 spans 15 residues. The germline CDR1 and CDR2 sequences are MNHEY and SVGEGT. CDR3: CASSYLGRSATEAFF. The CDR3, as DNA: TGTGCCAGCAGTTACTTAGGCAGGTCGGCCACTGAAGCTTTCTTT.

This clone was seen a single time. The chain links TRBV13 to TRBJ2-3; D is unresolved. The V gene's germline CDR1 is PRHDT and CDR2 FYEKMQ (reference sequence). Deletions cut 4 bases from V and 6 bases from J, with 11 bases between. The CDR3 runs to 13 residues. The CDR3 is CASSSRLKDTQYF. The DNA for the CDR3 is TGTGCCAGCAGCTCCCGACTGAAGGATACGCAGTATTTT.

The rearrangement links TRBV2 to TRBJ2-3, with 10 bases that match TRBD1. The CDR3 contains 14 residues. Unmatched junction bases numbered 13, after V lost 7 bases and J lost 12 bases. Germline assignment: CDR1 SNHLY and CDR2 FYNNEI. The CDR3 bases are TGTGCCAGCACCGGCGGACAGGGGGGGGTGTCACAGTATTTT. Translated: CASTGGQGGVSQYF.

The J gene is TRBJ1-3, the V gene TRBV18; D not resolved. The V end lost 3 bases, the J end lost 4 bases, and 10 bases lay between the germline ends. CDR1 KGHSH and CDR2 LQKENI come from the germline V gene. The CDR3 runs to 14 residues. The CDR3, as DNA: TGTGCCAGCTCACCCACGCAGGAGGGAAACACCATATATTTT. Its protein is CASSPTQEGNTIYF.

The J gene is TRBJ2-1, the V gene TRBV5-4, with 9 nucleotides matching TRBD1. In germline, CDR1 is SGHNT, CDR2 YYREEE (reference sequence). The CDR3 spans 13 residues. V shed 4 bases and J 8 bases; nucleotides not matched to a gene: 4. The CDR3 loop reads CASSPTGGDEQFF. The CDR3 DNA sequence: TGTGCCAGCAGCCCCACAGGGGGCGATGAGCAGTTCTTC.

Details on this clone: Other DNA sequences within the sample encode an identical CDR3. The rearrangement uses TRBV12-3 or TRBV12-4 and TRBJ2-3; no clear D gene. The V and J ends lost 5 bases and 2 bases respectively, with 2 bases between them. The CDR3 covers 11 residues. CDR3 sequence (DNA): TGTGCCAGCAGTCTCACAGATACGCAGTATTTT. Protein sequence: CASSLTDTQYF.

V is TRBV5-6 and J is TRBJ2-5; 7 nucleotides agree with TRBD1. There are 13 residues in the CDR3. Trimming cost V 2 bases and J 6 bases; bases outside gene matches: 4. Germline V gene data show CDR1 as SGHDT and CDR2 as YYEEEE. The CDR3 coding sequence is TGTGCCAGCAGCTTAAAGGGGGCGAAGACCCAGTACTTC. This gives the protein CASSLKGAKTQYF.

The chain carries TRBV6-1 and TRBJ1-3; 7 bases are shared with TRBD1. This CDR3 comprises 17 residues. The germline gives CDR1 MNHNS, CDR2 SASEGT. With V trimmed by 4 bases and J by 2 bases, 11 bases remained unmatched. Here the CDR3 DNA reads TGTGCCAGCAGTGGGCCCCAGGGGGTTTTTGCTGGAAACACCATATATTTT. As protein: CASSGPQGVFAGNTIYF.

V and J are TRBV30 and TRBJ2-5; tentative D call: TRBD2 (6 bases). The CDR3 loop spans 12 amino acids. Germline lookup yields CDR1 GTSNPN and CDR2 SVGIG (reference sequence). Trimming removed 2 bases from V and 5 bases from J, with 9 bases in between. The CDR3 nucleotides read TGTGCCTGGAGTACTAGCCCGGAGACCCAGTACTTC. It specifies CAWSTSPETQYF.

The chain joins TRBV14 to TRBJ1-6, with D unresolved. Germline V gives CDR1 SGHDN, CDR2 FVKESK. The ends were cut back, 5 bases at V and 9 bases at J, with 14 bases in the middle. The CDR3 runs 14 residues. CDR3 loop: CASSKGRVTSPLHF. DNA of the CDR3: TGTGCCAGCAGCAAGGGCAGAGTCACTTCACCCCTCCACTTT. The full variable domain, with the rest looked up from reference TRBV14 and TRBJ1-6, is EAGVTQFPSHSVIEKGQTVTLRCDPISGHDNLYWYRRVMGKEIKFLLHFVKESKQDESGMPNNRFLAERTGGTYSTLKVQPAELEDSGVYFCASSKGRVTSPLHFGNGTRLTVT.

The chain is built from TRBV19 and TRBJ1-2; D remains unclear. V dropped 5 bases and J dropped 0 bases, with 7 bases sitting between them. Germline values: CDR1 LNHDA, CDR2 SQIVND (reference sequence). The CDR3 consists of 13 residues. Here the CDR3 reads CASSEPPNYGYTF. The DNA of the CDR3 is TGTGCCAGTAGTGAACCCCCTAACTATGGCTACACCTTC.

This clone showed up just once. This chain uses TRBV18 with TRBJ1-6; D may be TRBD1 (6 bases). Germline assignment: CDR1 KGHSH and CDR2 LQKENI. V was clipped by 5 bases and J by 8 bases, with 10 bases between them. The CDR3 covers 13 residues. CDR3 sequence (DNA): TGTGCCAGCTCAGACCGACAGGATTCACCCCTCCACTTT. The encoded protein is CASSDRQDSPLHF.